A selection of T cell receptor beta chains follows, all from one sample in a study of Graves' ophthalmopathy and Graves' hyperthyroidism. TCRdb ran MiXCR on the multiplex PCR reads and lists one entry per CDR3 protein. This table has about 57,000 distinct CDR3 sequences, roughly 47% appearing once. The sequencing sample was made of peripheral blood. The receptors originated from an adult woman with Graves' ophthalmopathy. Both conserved end residues are part of each CDR3. A D gene is named only where the DNA matches it firmly. Some rows mark clone size as missing; the rest say once, few, many or name a class of expanded clone.

j_call	v_call	d_call	clone_size	cdr3_aa	cdr3_nt
TRBJ1-2	TRBV24-1	.	.	CATSVGSYGYTF	TGTGCCACCAGTGTGGGTAGCTATGGCTACACCTTC
TRBJ2-7	TRBV20-1	TRBD2	medium-sized	CSATSGSEQYF	TGCAGTGCTACTAGCGGGAGCGAGCAGTACTTC
TRBJ2-7	TRBV6-1	TRBD1	.	CASSYVRGQRYF	TGTGCCAGCAGTTACGTCAGGGGACAGAGGTACTTC
TRBJ2-5	TRBV11-3	.	many	CASSLGQKETQYF	TGTGCCAGCAGTTTGGGACAAAAAGAGACCCAGTACTTC
TRBJ2-1	TRBV3-1	TRBD2	.	CASSQELGSGRTANEQFF	TGTGCCAGCAGCCAAGAACTCGGGAGCGGGAGGACTGCCAATGAGCAGTTCTTC
TRBJ2-2	TRBV12-5	.	.	CASANTGELFF	TGTGCTAGTGCGAACACCGGGGAGCTGTTTTTT
TRBJ2-2	TRBV20-1	TRBD2	.	CNASGLAGEPTGEQFF	TGCAATGCTAGTGGGCTAGCGGGAGAGCCCACCGGGGAGCAGTTTTTT
TRBJ2-7	TRBV7-2	TRBD2	.	CASSSGLAGAGEQYF	TGTGCCAGCAGCTCAGGACTAGCGGGAGCCGGGGAGCAGTACTTC
TRBJ1-4	TRBV9	.	.	CASSVGGGGYNEKLFF	TGTGCCAGCAGCGTAGGAGGGGGGGGGTACAATGAAAAACTGTTTTTT
TRBJ2-2	TRBV28	.	many	CASSPVERDTGELFF	TGTGCCAGCAGCCCTGTAGAGCGCGACACCGGGGAGCTGTTTTTT
TRBJ1-5	TRBV5-4	TRBD1	many	CASSFGETGGVIGNQPQHF	TGTGCCAGCAGCTTTGGGGAGACAGGGGGCGTTATAGGCAATCAGCCCCAGCATTTT
TRBJ2-3	TRBV11-1	TRBD2	many	CARSSGNTDTQYF	TGTGCCAGGTCTAGCGGGAACACAGATACGCAGTATTTT
TRBJ2-5	TRBV20-1	.	.	CSASVGGAETQYF	TGCAGTGCTAGTGTTGGAGGGGCAGAGACCCAGTACTTC
TRBJ2-1	TRBV4-3	TRBD2	many	CASSPGTSEYNEQFF	TGCGCCAGCAGCCCCGGGACTAGCGAATACAATGAGCAGTTCTTC
TRBJ2-3	TRBV20-1	TRBD2	many	CSANPEREGDADTQYF	TGCAGTGCCAACCCTGAACGGGAGGGGGATGCAGATACGCAGTATTTT
TRBJ2-5	TRBV2	.	.	CASTFTMGGVAGGTQHF	.
TRBJ2-7	TRBV4-3	.	many	CASSLLHRADTYEQYF	TGCGCCAGCAGCCTCCTGCACAGGGCGGATACCTACGAGCAGTACTTC
TRBJ1-5	TRBV19	.	.	CASSPLGDNQPQHF	TGTGCCAGTAGTCCCTTGGGGGACAATCAGCCCCAGCATTTT
TRBJ2-3	TRBV29-1	.	.	CSVSANTDTQYF	TGCAGCGTCAGCGCTAACACAGATACGCAGTATTTT
TRBJ1-2	TRBV9	TRBD1	few	CASSVTDRADYGYTF	TGTGCCAGCAGCGTAACCGACAGGGCGGACTATGGCTACACCTTC
TRBJ2-6	TRBV10-3	TRBD1	.	CASRAGTGTGANVLTF	TGTGCCAGTCGCGCCGGGACAGGGACCGGGGCCAACGTCCTGACTTTC
TRBJ2-7	TRBV7-9	.	.	CASSLGSGEYEQYF	TGTGCCAGCAGCTTAGGTTCGGGAGAATACGAGCAGTACTTC
TRBJ2-5	TRBV7-2	.	many	CASSLGVGPGETQYF	TGTGCCAGCAGCTTAGGGGTAGGGCCCGGAGAGACCCAGTACTTC
TRBJ1-2	TRBV5-4	.	.	CASSVTGKYGYTF	TGTGCCAGCAGCGTCACAGGGAAATATGGCTACACCTTC
TRBJ2-1	TRBV20-1	TRBD2	many	CSARVHSGRGEQFF	TGCAGTGCTAGGGTCCACAGCGGGAGGGGTGAGCAGTTCTTC
TRBJ2-3	TRBV6-4	TRBD2	many	CASSGRASTDTQYF	TGTGCCAGCAGCGGGAGGGCCAGCACAGATACGCAGTATTTT
TRBJ1-1	TRBV4-1	.	many	CASRRGHQNTEAFF	TGCGCCAGCAGGCGGGGACACCAGAACACTGAAGCTTTCTTT
TRBJ1-3	TRBV28	.	.	CALTIRGDSGNTIYF	TGTGCCTTAACAATCAGGGGCGACTCTGGAAACACCATATATTTT
TRBJ2-7	TRBV19	.	many	CASSIDGAGVEQYF	TGTGCCAGTAGTATTGATGGAGCAGGGGTCGAGCAGTACTTC
TRBJ1-5	TRBV29-1	.	.	CSVGYSGSQPQHF	TGCAGCGTCGGATATTCTGGGAGTCAGCCCCAGCATTTT
TRBJ2-5	TRBV7-8	TRBD2	few	CASSLSGQPQYF	TGTGCCAGCAGCCTTAGCGGGCAGCCCCAGTACTTC
TRBJ2-7	TRBV15	.	many	CATSRARGLSYEQYF	TGTGCCACCAGCAGAGCCCGAGGGCTCTCCTACGAGCAGTACTTC
TRBJ2-1	TRBV20-1	TRBD1	many	CSASIQGDIYNEQFF	TGCAGTGCTAGCATTCAGGGGGACATCTACAATGAGCAGTTCTTC
TRBJ2-1	TRBV5-1	TRBD1	many	CASSLPGTGPNEQFF	TGCGCCAGCAGCTTGCCCGGGACAGGGCCCAATGAGCAGTTCTTC
TRBJ2-7	TRBV7-9	TRBD2	.	CVCSPTSATYEQYF	TGTGTCTGCAGCCCTACTAGCGCAACCTACGAGCAGTACTTC
TRBJ1-2	TRBV10-1	.	medium-sized	CASSDQAYGYTF	TGCGCCAGCAGTGACCAGGCCTATGGCTACACCTTC
TRBJ2-3	TRBV7-6	.	.	CASSPNPTDTQYF	TGTGCCAGCAGCCCAAATCCCACAGATACGCAGTATTTT
TRBJ1-2	TRBV24-1	.	many	CATSDPGVGSRNGYTF	TGTGCCACCAGTGACCCGGGGGTGGGATCCAGAAATGGCTACACCTTC
TRBJ1-5	TRBV20-1	TRBD1	.	CSAPSGHDRGQGEHF	TGCAGTGCCCCTTCGGGGCACGACAGGGGGCAGGGCGAGCATTTT
TRBJ2-7	TRBV6-1	TRBD2	many	CASTMPYSGRGYEQYF	TGTGCCAGCACCATGCCCTATAGCGGGAGAGGATACGAGCAGTACTTC
TRBJ1-5	TRBV6-2/TRBV6-3	.	.	CASRSRASLQPQHF	TGTGCCAGCAGGTCGCGGGCCAGCCTTCAGCCCCAGCATTTT
TRBJ2-7	TRBV11-2	TRBD2	.	CASSSLSIGRAECEQYF	TGTGCCAGCAGTTCCCTGAGTATCGGGAGGGCCGAATGCGAGCAGTACTTC
TRBJ1-2	TRBV13	.	many	CASSSRRANYGYTF	TGTGCCAGCAGCTCCCGGAGGGCGAACTATGGCTACACCTTC
TRBJ2-1	TRBV7-6	.	many	CASSLAGQSYNEQFF	TGTGCCAGCAGCTTAGCGGGCCAGTCATACAATGAGCAGTTCTTC
TRBJ1-6	TRBV9	.	few	CASSVGGDSPLHF	TGTGCCAGCAGCGTAGGGGGGGATTCACCCCTCCACTTT
TRBJ1-1	TRBV3-1	.	.	CASSQDPARNTEAFF	TGTGCCAGCAGCCAAGATCCGGCGCGGAACACTGAAGCTTTCTTT
TRBJ2-1	TRBV7-2	.	.	CASSLAASSYNEQFF	TGTGCCAGCAGCTTAGCAGCAAGCTCCTACAATGAGCAGTTCTTC
TRBJ1-2	TRBV19	TRBD1	.	CASSRGTGSDLGYTF	TGTGCCAGTAGTCGGGGGACAGGCTCCGATTTGGGCTACACCTTC
TRBJ2-7	TRBV15	.	.	CAPNVKSSYEQYF	TGTGCCCCGAACGTGAAGAGCTCCTACGAGCAGTACTTC
TRBJ2-7	TRBV29-1	TRBD2	few	CSVEKVAGGYEQYF	TGCAGCGTTGAAAAGGTAGCGGGAGGTTACGAGCAGTACTTC
TRBJ2-5	TRBV6-1	TRBD2	.	CASSELAGEETQYF	TGTGCCAGCAGTGAGCTAGCGGGGGAAGAGACCCAGTACTTC
TRBJ2-3	TRBV12-3/TRBV12-4	TRBD1	.	CASSIGTGRADTQYF	TGTGCCAGCAGTATCGGGACAGGGCGAGCAGATACGCAGTATTTT
TRBJ2-1	TRBV7-2	.	many	CASSLGSDWYNEQFF	TGTGCCAGCAGCTTAGGATCCGACTGGTACAATGAGCAGTTCTTC
TRBJ2-2	TRBV7-9	TRBD2	.	CASSFPGLAANTGELFF	TGTGCCAGCAGCTTCCCGGGACTAGCGGCGAACACCGGGGAGCTGTTTTTT
TRBJ2-5	TRBV11-2	.	.	CASSLSEGRETQYF	TGTGCCAGCAGCTTAAGTGAGGGTAGGGAGACCCAGTACTTC
TRBJ2-7	TRBV20-1	TRBD1	.	CSASGTGDAEQYF	TGCAGCGCCTCCGGGACAGGGGATGCCGAGCAGTACTTC
TRBJ1-2	TRBV28	.	.	CASSPRGPSNYGYTF	TGTGCCAGCAGTCCCAGGGGACCCTCTAACTATGGCTACACCTTC
TRBJ1-2	TRBV19	.	few	CASTGQGYGYTF	TGTGCCAGTACCGGCCAAGGCTATGGCTACACCTTC
TRBJ1-2	TRBV5-1	.	many	CASSVAPTIDGGYTF	TGCGCCAGCAGCGTGGCCCCCACCATAGATGGAGGCTACACCTTC
TRBJ2-7	TRBV20-1	TRBD2	.	CSARPSGRAYEQYF	TGCAGTGCTAGGCCTAGCGGGAGAGCCTACGAGCAGTACTTC